Only a few counts were recorded for the clone carrying this TCR beta chain. Its cognate antigen is unknown. These data belong to a study of identical twins. Trimming stripped 0 bases from V and 4 bases from J, with 12 bases between. This CDR3 comprises 15 residues. Germline assignment: CDR1 LGHDT and CDR2 YNNKEL (reference sequence). Findings and limits, study-wide: Out-of-frame TCR alpha sharing in monozygotic twins exceeded recombination model predictions.

Healthy Caucasians alone served as donors. TCRdb recomputed calls from the 5' RACE reads with MiXCR, one row per CDR3 protein. The data hold about 530,000 distinct CDR3 sequences, with 20% to 25% observed a single time. Separately, the same data were catalogued under a study of yellow fever vaccine responses in identical twins. As that report states: Twins' vaccine T cell responses reportedly seemed partly convergent and partly personalized.

The chain links TRBV3-1 to TRBJ1-2, with D unresolved. The receptor comes from a woman aged 18-30 years in good health. Sequenced: CD4+ T cells sorted from blood. The CDR3 DNA sequence: TGTGCCAGCAGCCAAGATCCCTCGACAAGCTATGGCTACACCTTC. Protein sequence: CASSQDPSTSYGYTF.